These T cell receptor beta chains were read from a single sample in a study of T cell changes during pregnancy in multiple sclerosis. Assay used: immunoSEQ multiplex PCR; TCRdb lists only in-frame clones, some missing. The sample yields more than 40,000 clones, 90% to 95% seen once. The input for sequencing was CD8+ T cells from peripheral blood mononuclear cells, taken in the first trimester of pregnancy. The receptors derive from a female donor with multiple sclerosis, enrolled in a pregnancy study. Both conserved end residues are part of each CDR3. D genes are given only for firm matches. Clone size is stated in some rows and not others, as once, few, many or a class when expanded.

J gene,clone size,V gene,D gene,CDR3 protein,CDR3 DNA
TRBJ2-1,-,TRBV6-6,-,CASSYSDSNEQFF,TGTGCCAGCAGTTACTCGGACAGCAATGAGCAGTTCTTC
TRBJ2-7,-,TRBV5-8,-,CASRAGTGVRSSYEQYF,TGTGCCAGCAGGGCCGGGACGGGAGTTAGAAGCTCCTACGAGCAGTACTTC
TRBJ1-4,-,TRBV28,-,CVPSCEGPRAANEKLFF,TGTGTGCCATCCTGCGAGGGCCCAAGGGCGGCTAATGAAAAACTGTTTTTT
TRBJ2-2,-,TRBV7-3,TRBD1,CASSLKLGQVLPGELFF,TGTGCCAGCAGCTTAAAATTGGGACAGGTCCTTCCCGGGGAGCTGTTTTTT
TRBJ2-7,-,TRBV28,-,CASSPRRNSYEQYF,TGTGCCAGCAGTCCCCGGAGGAACTCCTACGAGCAGTACTTC
TRBJ1-2,many,TRBV30,-,CAWKEPGDPFGYTF,TGTGCCTGGAAGGAGCCAGGGGACCCTTTCGGCTACACCTTC
TRBJ1-2,-,TRBV5-1,-,CASSLGGGYTF,TGCGCCAGCAGCTTGGGAGGGGGCTACACCTTC
TRBJ1-4,-,TRBV12-1,-,CASSFDTRSNEKLFF,TGTGCCAGCAGCTTCGATACTCGGTCTAATGAAAAACTGTTTTTT
TRBJ1-3,-,TRBV28,TRBD1,CATRGGRSPGNTIYF,TGTGCCACAAGAGGGGGCAGGTCCCCTGGAAACACCATATATTTT
TRBJ1-1,-,TRBV4-1,TRBD1,CASSQVIQGAAGMNTEAFF,TGCGCCAGCAGCCAAGTTATACAGGGGGCGGCGGGTATGAACACTGAAGCTTTCTTT
TRBJ1-2,-,TRBV4-2,TRBD1,CASSLMTGKDGYTF,TGTGCCAGCAGCTTGATGACAGGGAAGGATGGCTACACCTTC
TRBJ1-1,-,TRBV9,TRBD1,CASSGQTGAGEAFF,TGTGCCAGCAGCGGACAGACAGGGGCTGGTGAAGCTTTCTTT
TRBJ2-3,-,TRBV5-1,TRBD1,CASTIGQGSDTQYF,TGCGCCAGCACGATTGGACAGGGGTCAGATACGCAGTATTTT
TRBJ1-1,-,TRBV13,TRBD1,CASSGTGETEAFF,TGTGCCAGCAGCGGGACAGGGGAAACTGAAGCTTTCTTT
TRBJ2-5,-,TRBV11-2,TRBD2,CASSRTSGKETQYF,TGTGCCAGCAGCCGGACTAGCGGAAAAGAGACCCAGTACTTC
TRBJ2-1,-,TRBV6-6,TRBD1,CASSLMGTGDEQFF,TGTGCCAGCAGCCTCATGGGGACAGGGGATGAGCAGTTCTTC
TRBJ2-7,-,TRBV18,-,CASSPQGKDSWEQYF,TGTGCCAGCTCCCCTCAGGGGAAGGACTCGTGGGAGCAGTACTTC
TRBJ1-2,once,TRBV5-5,TRBD1,CASSFHPGQGPYGYTF,TGTGCCAGCAGCTTTCACCCGGGACAGGGCCCCTATGGCTACACCTTC
TRBJ2-1,-,TRBV4-1,TRBD2,CASSQTLAGVNEQFF,TGCGCCAGCAGCCAAACCCTAGCGGGAGTCAATGAGCAGTTCTTC
TRBJ2-7,-,TRBV2,-,CASSVRASGSAYEQYF,TGTGCCAGCAGTGTCAGGGCTTCAGGCAGTGCCTACGAGCAGTACTTC
TRBJ2-7,-,TRBV9,TRBD1,CASSVGGQWTYEQYF,TGTGCCAGCAGCGTAGGGGGACAGTGGACCTACGAGCAGTACTTC
TRBJ1-5,-,TRBV16,-,CASSQSGGSNQPQHF,TGTGCCAGCAGCCAATCCGGCGGTAGCAATCAGCCCCAGCATTTT
TRBJ1-3,-,TRBV4-3,-,CASSQDFPVRRSTRNTIYF,TGCGCCAGCAGCCAAGATTTCCCCGTTAGGAGGTCGACAAGAAACACCATATATTTT
TRBJ1-5,-,TRBV6-6,-,CASSYESNQPQHF,TGTGCCAGCAGTTACGAGAGCAATCAGCCCCAGCATTTT
TRBJ2-1,-,TRBV7-9,-,CASSHKERENHNEQFF,TGTGCCAGCAGCCACAAGGAACGGGAGAACCACAATGAGCAGTTCTTC
TRBJ2-1,-,TRBV13,TRBD2,CASSPGLAEVLYNEQFF,TGTGCCAGCAGCCCCGGACTAGCGGAGGTCCTCTACAATGAGCAGTTCTTC
TRBJ2-7,-,TRBV10-3,TRBD1,CAISEMIGQGMDEQYF,TGTGCCATCAGTGAGATGATAGGACAGGGCATGGACGAGCAGTACTTC
TRBJ2-3,-,TRBV7-6,-,CASSPQQGDTQYF,TGTGCCAGCAGCCCCCAACAGGGAGATACGCAGTATTTT
TRBJ1-1,-,TRBV5-1,-,CASSLDDSRIEAFF,TGCGCCAGCAGCTTAGACGACAGCCGGATTGAAGCTTTCTTT
TRBJ2-3,-,TRBV4-3,-,CASSQDYRGTDTQYF,TGCGCCAGCAGCCAAGATTACAGGGGCACAGATACGCAGTATTTT
TRBJ2-3,-,TRBV10-3,TRBD2,CAAGERTQYF,TGTGCCGCGGGGGAGAGGACGCAGTATTTT
TRBJ2-6,-,TRBV5-1,TRBD1,CASSPGQVGSGANVLTF,TGCGCCAGCAGCCCGGGACAGGTTGGCTCTGGGGCCAACGTCCTGACTTTC
TRBJ2-7,once,TRBV6-5,-,CASSYGTSLYEQYF,TGTGCCAGCAGTTATGGGACTTCCCTTTACGAGCAGTACTTC
TRBJ1-2,-,TRBV9,-,CASSGDFNYGYTF,TGTGCCAGCAGCGGGGACTTTAACTATGGCTACACCTTC
TRBJ1-1,-,TRBV6-5,-,CASSYSVDTEAFF,TGTGCCAGCAGTTACTCGGTAGACACTGAAGCTTTCTTT
TRBJ1-1,-,TRBV4-2,-,CASSQDGLLNTEAFF,TGTGCCAGCAGCCAAGATGGGCTTCTGAACACTGAAGCTTTCTTT
TRBJ2-7,-,TRBV6-1,TRBD2,CASSEEAGGPYEQYF,TGTGCCAGCAGTGAAGAGGCGGGGGGGCCCTACGAGCAGTACTTC
TRBJ2-7,-,TRBV27,-,CASSFLDSSYEQYF,TGTGCCAGCAGTTTTCTCGACAGCTCCTACGAGCAGTACTTC
TRBJ2-7,few,TRBV2,-,CASILRDGAYEQYF,TGTGCCAGCATTCTTCGAGACGGAGCCTACGAGCAGTACTTC
TRBJ1-2,-,TRBV9,TRBD1,CASSVAARGTGTGGYGYTF,TGTGCCAGCAGCGTAGCGGCACGGGGCACCGGGACAGGGGGCTATGGCTACACCTTC
TRBJ1-2,-,TRBV5-5,TRBD1,CASSWGDRGYPNYGYTF,TGTGCCAGCAGCTGGGGGGACAGGGGGTATCCTAACTATGGCTACACCTTC
TRBJ1-2,-,TRBV7-9,-,CASSPEISSWGPNYGYTF,TGTGCCAGCAGCCCCGAGATTTCTTCGTGGGGGCCTAACTATGGCTACACCTTC
TRBJ1-4,few,TRBV4-1,-,CASSPPLVATNEKLFF,TGCGCCAGCAGCCCTCCTCTCGTTGCAACTAATGAAAAACTGTTTTTT
TRBJ1-1,-,TRBV7-9,TRBD1,CASSPEDRVNTEAFF,TGTGCCAGCAGCCCGGAGGACAGGGTGAACACTGAAGCTTTCTTT
TRBJ2-1,-,TRBV4-3,TRBD2,CASSRGVAGGSYNEQFF,TGCGCCAGCAGCCGTGGCGTAGCGGGGGGGAGTTACAATGAGCAGTTCTTC
TRBJ2-5,-,TRBV28,-,CASSLGVGETQYF,TGTGCCAGCAGTCTGGGAGTGGGAGAGACCCAGTACTTC
TRBJ1-4,-,TRBV9,-,CASSPSWGVNEKLFF,TGTGCCAGCAGCCCCTCTTGGGGAGTTAATGAAAAACTGTTTTTT
TRBJ2-7,-,TRBV27,-,CASSHSDTYEQYF,TGTGCCAGCAGCCACTCAGACACCTACGAGCAGTACTTC
TRBJ2-1,-,TRBV9,TRBD2,CASSAGGAGGYNEQFF,TGTGCCAGCAGCGCCGGGGGAGCGGGGGGCTACAATGAGCAGTTCTTC
TRBJ1-1,few,TRBV30,-,CALGSSERGMNTEAFF,TGTGCCCTGGGGAGTAGTGAGCGGGGCATGAACACTGAAGCTTTCTTT
TRBJ2-1,-,TRBV7-8,TRBD2,CASSFGRGVHNEQFF,TGTGCCAGCAGCTTCGGGCGGGGGGTTCACAATGAGCAGTTCTTC
TRBJ2-7,-,TRBV11-2,TRBD1,CASSYTGGTGYEQYF,TGTGCCAGCAGCTACACAGGGGGGACGGGCTACGAGCAGTACTTC